Each of the 19 T cell receptor beta chains below was sequenced from the same sample in a study of spatial heterogeneity in lung cancer. From the 5' RACE reads, TCRdb called clonotypes with MiXCR, one entry per CDR3 protein. The table records almost 75,000 distinct CDR3 sequences, less than 15% of them present only once. Time point meaning: sample taken at primary tumor resection. No cell sorting; template was whole RNA from tumor, lung tissue or PBMC. The sequencing here drew on PBMCs, taken at surgery. Source of these receptors: a male donor with early-stage non-small cell lung cancer.

The genes are TRBV5-1 and TRBJ1-1; 7 bases fit TRBD1. Looked up from germline, CDR1 is SGHRS and CDR2 is YFSETQ. The V segment lost 0 bases and the J segment 8 bases; nucleotides outside the gene matches: 7. There are 14 residues in the CDR3. DNA of the CDR3: TGCGCCAGCAGCTTGGCCGGGACAGCGGTAGAAGCTTTCTTT. It translates to CASSLAGTAVEAFF.

The chain recombines TRBV25-1 with TRBJ2-7, with TRBD1 as a possible D gene (5 bases). Germline V lookup: CDR1 MGHDK, CDR2 SYGVNS. The V and J ends lost 0 bases and 1 base respectively, with 22 bases between them. The CDR3 is 19 amino acids. CDR3 bases: TGTGCCAGCAGTGAATACACGACAGAGAAGGGCCCACCTTCCTACGAGCAGTACTTC. This gives the protein CASSEYTTEKGPPSYEQYF.

This clonotype was counted only a few times. The chain uses TRBV11-2 and TRBJ1-2, with 7 positions matching TRBD1. Germline V gene lookup returns CDR1 SGHAT and CDR2 FQNNGV. The ends lost 5 bases at V and 8 bases at J; junction bases unmatched: 5. The CDR3 is 12 amino acids. Here the CDR3 reads CASSTRGPGYTF. CDR3 DNA: TGTGCCAGCAGCACGAGGGGGCCCGGCTACACCTTC.

The chain uses TRBV2 and TRBJ2-1, with 7 bases identical to TRBD2. This CDR3 region has 15 residues. The trim removed 7 bases at V and 1 base at J, leaving 7 bases unmatched. Germline CDR1 is SNHLY and CDR2 is FYNNEI. CDR3 sequence: CASTESGISYNEQFF. The CDR3 region has the DNA TGTGCCAGCACCGAGAGCGGGATTTCCTACAATGAGCAGTTCTTC.

There are a few counts of this clonotype. The rearrangement joins TRBV20-1 to TRBJ2-3, with D uncertain. The germline CDR1 and CDR2 sequences are DFQATT and SNEGSKA (reference sequence). The V end lost 4 bases, the J end lost 4 bases, and 15 bases lay between the germline ends. The CDR3 is made up of 14 amino acids. CDR3 sequence: CSAKVSQSADTQYF. Written as DNA, the CDR3 is TGCAGTGCTAAGGTTTCGCAGAGTGCAGATACGCAGTATTTT.

The chain employs TRBV10-3 and TRBJ1-1, with 10 positions matching TRBD1. Germline V gene data show CDR1 as ENHRY and CDR2 as SYGVKD. This CDR3 has 16 amino acids. V shed 8 bases, J shed 4 bases, and the junction held 13 bases outside the gene matches. In nucleotides, the CDR3 is TGTGCCATCGCCGGGGACAGGGGAGATGTGGGCACTGAAGCTTTCTTT. This codes for CAIAGDRGDVGTEAFF.

This clonotype was seen many times. CDR3 in amino acids: CSAIRSGGQVYNEQFF. In nucleotides, the CDR3 is TGCAGTGCGATCCGGTCGGGAGGCCAAGTCTACAATGAGCAGTTCTTC. V and J are TRBV20-1 and TRBJ2-1, with 7 bases lining up with TRBD2. J lost 3 bases, V lost 6 bases, and 14 bases had no gene match. CDR1 and CDR2 from the germline V gene are DFQATT and SNEGSKA (reference sequence). CDR3 length: 16 amino acids.

This chain joins TRBV2 and TRBJ1-5, with D hard to call. The CDR3 covers 14 residues. The V end was cut by 5 bases, the J end by 3 bases, with 11 bases between. CDR1 SNHLY and CDR2 FYNNEI come from the germline V gene. The CDR3 is CASSLMEANQPQHF. Written as DNA, the CDR3 is TGTGCCAGCAGTCTCATGGAGGCCAATCAGCCCCAGCATTTT.

Worth noting for this clonotype: A read error may be the cause here, since a much bigger clone is one base away. The chain recombines TRBV29-1 with TRBJ2-2; D gene ambiguous. CDR3 length equals 14 residues. Germline lookup yields CDR1 SQVTM and CDR2 ANQGSEA. CDR3 amino acids: CGVVGVLGTGELFF. The CDR3 DNA sequence: TGCGGCGTTGTTGGCGTGTTGGGCACCGGGGAGCTGTTTTTT.

This clonotype was observed a few times. The chain is built from TRBV5-1 and TRBJ2-2; 9 bases match TRBD1. Germline V gene lookup returns CDR1 SGHRS and CDR2 YFSETQ. There are 15 residues in the CDR3. Trimming took 4 bases from V and 1 from J; bases not matched to a gene: 2. DNA for the CDR3: TGCGCCAGCAGCCCGGACAGGGGGAACACCGGGGAGCTGTTTTTT. It yields the protein CASSPDRGNTGELFF.

This clonotype was detected a few times. The rearrangement uses TRBV12-3 or TRBV12-4 and TRBJ1-5; TRBD1 is a possible D gene (5 bases). Trimming shortened V by 5 bases and J by 5 bases, and 13 bases separated the two germline ends. The CDR3 covers 14 residues. The CDR3 coding sequence is TGTGCCAGCAGTGGGACCATGGGGGATCAGCCCCAGCATTTT. Amino acid sequence: CASSGTMGDQPQHF.

This clonotype showed up many times. The chain joins TRBV4-2 to TRBJ2-7, with D uncertain. The V gene's germline CDR1 is LGHNA and CDR2 YNFKEQ. Trimming took off 0 bases at V and 2 bases at J, with 8 bases between the two ends. The CDR3 contains 14 residues. The CDR3 DNA reads TGTGCCAGCAGCCAAGACGTCCTTGCCTACGAGCAGTACTTC. As protein: CASSQDVLAYEQYF.

This sequence joins TRBV20-1 and TRBJ2-5; TRBD2 matches 10 bases. The CDR3 extends over 14 amino acids. With 5 bases clipped from V and 2 bases from J, the junction kept 5 bases outside the gene matches. Germline V gene data show CDR1 as DFQATT and CDR2 as SNEGSKA (reference sequence). The CDR3, as DNA: TGCAGTGCTGAAGGACTAGCGGCACAAGAGACCCAGTACTTC. Residues: CSAEGLAAQETQYF.

V and J are TRBV29-1 and TRBJ2-3; 9 bases map to TRBD1. CDR1 is SQVTM, CDR2 ANQGSEA, per germline. This CDR3 region has 16 residues. This CDR3 is CRVAGPGTGKGDTQYF. In DNA, the CDR3 is TGCAGAGTAGCAGGACCAGGGACAGGGAAAGGAGATACGCAGTATTTT.

This clonotype was detected a few times. The chain couples TRBV5-1 to TRBJ2-1; D remains ambiguous. Germline V gene sequence: CDR1 SGHRS, CDR2 YFSETQ. CDR3 size: 13 residues. Trimming removed 0 bases from V and 10 bases from J, with 11 bases in between. CDR3 residues: CASSLDPIKEQFF. The CDR3 DNA reads as TGCGCCAGCAGCTTGGATCCTATCAAGGAGCAGTTCTTC.

This clonotype was observed a handful of times. The gene calls are TRBV11-2 and TRBJ1-4; D is undetermined. V lost 1 base and J lost 8, with 14 bases in between. Germline CDR1 SGHAT, CDR2 FQNNGV. The CDR3 length is 15 residues. CDR3 coding DNA: TGTGCCAGCAGCTTAGGTCTTCCCCCTGGGGAAAAACTGTTTTTT. The encoded protein is CASSLGLPPGEKLFF. The full variable domain, rest sourced from reference TRBV11-2 and TRBJ1-4, is EAGVAQSPRYKIIEKRQSVAFWCNPISGHATLYWYQQILGQGPKLLIQFQNNGVVDDSQLPKDRFSAERLKGVDSTLKIQPAKLEDSAVYLCASSLGLPPGEKLFFGSGTQLSVL.

This clonotype was observed at least ten times. The chain employs TRBV29-1 and TRBJ2-1; tentatively, D is TRBD2 (5 bases). The CDR3 covers 14 residues. Germline-derived CDR1 and CDR2 are SQVTM and ANQGSEA. V lost 5 bases and J 0 bases, leaving 11 bases between the germline ends. The CDR3 spells CSVRYRDSYNEQFF. The CDR3 nucleotides are TGCAGCGTTCGTTACCGGGACTCCTACAATGAGCAGTTCTTC.

This clonotype showed up just a few times. This chain links TRBV6-2 or TRBV6-3 with TRBJ1-2; D is uncertain. CDR3 length: 13 amino acids. The ends were cut back, 0 bases at V and 5 bases at J, with 7 bases in the middle. Looked up from germline, CDR1 is MNHEY and CDR2 is SVGEGT. The CDR3 is CASSYSTAYGYTF. The CDR3 coding sequence is TGTGCCAGCAGTTACTCGACGGCTTATGGCTACACCTTC.

V gene TRBV12-3 or TRBV12-4 combines with J gene TRBJ2-2; 11 bases match TRBD2. The CDR3 runs 15 residues. The V gene end was trimmed by 5 bases and the J gene end by 6 bases; junction bases not matched to a gene: 5. The CDR3 loop is CASSPLAGGSGELFF. The CDR3 DNA follows: TGTGCCAGCAGTCCTCTAGCGGGAGGTTCCGGGGAGCTGTTTTTT.